This passage covers 19 T cell receptor beta chains from one sample sequenced in a study of T cells after yellow fever vaccination. TCRdb re-derived calls from the 5' RACE reads in MiXCR, one entry per CDR3 protein. The sample includes some 250,000 distinct CDR3 sequences, roughly 3.7% of them seen just once. Here the sequenced sample was PBMCs, taken 15 days after the yellow fever booster vaccination. These receptors were taken from a man between 18 and 35 years old who received the YFV17D yellow fever vaccine.

Many counts were recorded for this clonotype. J is TRBJ2-3 and V is TRBV7-2; TRBD2 matches 7 bases. V lost 5 bases to trimming and J lost 4 bases; unmatched junction nucleotides: 15. The germline CDR1 and CDR2 sequences are SGHTA and FQGNSA. The CDR3 runs 17 residues. Written as DNA, the CDR3 is TGTGCCAGCAGCCTCATTGGGACCCCGGGAGGCGCAGATACGCAGTATTTT. Its protein is CASSLIGTPGGADTQYF.

This clonotype occurred many times. V and J are TRBV5-1 and TRBJ2-3, with no clear D. Germline assignment: CDR1 SGHRS and CDR2 YFSETQ. The CDR3 runs to 14 residues. V was trimmed by 4 bases and J by 4 bases, leaving 13 bases between them. The CDR3 sequence is CASSATPGADTQYF. The CDR3 DNA reads as TGCGCCAGCAGCGCTACCCCTGGGGCAGATACGCAGTATTTT.

The rearrangement uses TRBV3-1 and TRBJ1-6, with D perhaps matching TRBD1 (5 bases). V lost 4 bases and J 10 bases, leaving 14 bases between the germline ends. The CDR3 has 14 residues. Germline V gene lookup returns CDR1 LGHDT and CDR2 YNNKEL (reference sequence). CDR3 DNA: TGTGCCAGCAGCCCCCCGGCAGGGCGCTCACCCCTCCACTTT. This gives the protein CASSPPAGRSPLHF. Full variable domain (remainder filled in from reference TRBV3-1 and TRBJ1-6): DTAVSQTPKYLVTQMGNDKSIKCEQNLGHDTMYWYKQDSKKFLKIMFSYNNKELIINETVPNRFSPKSPDKAHLNLHINSLELGDSAVYFCASSPPAGRSPLHFGNGTRLTVT.

This clonotype came up many times. The chain couples TRBV10-1 to TRBJ1-2; maybe TRBD1 (6 bases). Trimming pared 8 bases from V and 2 bases from J, leaving 15 bases between. Per germline, CDR1 WNHNN and CDR2 SYGVQD (reference sequence). The CDR3 length is 14 residues. CDR3 bases: TGCGCCAGCCCTGGACAGAAGCGGAACTATGGCTACACCTTC. The encoded protein is CASPGQKRNYGYTF.

This clonotype was picked up many times. This sequence joins TRBV20-1 and TRBJ1-1, with D possibly TRBD1 on 6 matching bases. The CDR3 covers 15 residues. The ends were cut back, 3 bases at V and 2 bases at J, with 16 bases in the middle. The germline V gene encodes CDR1 DFQATT and CDR2 SNEGSKA (reference sequence). DNA for the CDR3: TGCAGTGCTAGTACTAACAGGGTCGGAAACACTGAAGCTTTCTTT. Translated: CSASTNRVGNTEAFF.

This clonotype was detected ten times or more. The CDR3 loop reads CASSLSGRPGDYEQYV. As DNA, the CDR3 is TGTGCCAGCAGTTTATCAGGGCGTCCAGGAGACTACGAGCAGTACGTC. The genes are TRBV28 and TRBJ2-7; the D gene is possibly TRBD1 (5 bases). V was clipped by 1 base and J by 3 bases, with 16 bases between them. The CDR3 consists of 16 residues. CDR1 MDHEN and CDR2 SYDVKM come from the germline V gene.

This clonotype came up many times. The chain employs TRBV19 and TRBJ2-7; 9 bases agree with TRBD2. The CDR3 covers 14 residues. The V and J ends lost 5 bases and 6 bases, in that order; junction bases with no gene match: 8. The germline V gene has CDR1 LNHDA and CDR2 SQIVND (reference sequence). The CDR3 DNA follows: TGTGCCAGTAGTGCCAGCGGGGGGAGTTCCGAGCAGTACTTC. As protein: CASSASGGSSEQYF.

This clonotype was seen a handful of times. The chain links TRBV5-5 to TRBJ2-7; tentative D call: TRBD1 (5 bases). This CDR3 contains 14 residues. The germline V and J ends were trimmed by 4 bases and 2 bases, with 13 bases remaining between them. Germline CDR1 is SGHKS and CDR2 is YYEKEE (reference sequence). CDR3 amino acids: CASSASGITYEQYF. Written as DNA, the CDR3 is TGTGCCAGCAGCGCTTCAGGGATCACCTACGAGCAGTACTTC.

This clonotype was picked up many times. This rearrangement joins TRBV4-2 to TRBJ1-6, with D unclear. The CDR3 has 16 residues. Germline V gene data show CDR1 as LGHNA and CDR2 as YNFKEQ. The V gene lost 0 bases and the J gene lost 7 bases, with 13 bases spanning the gap. CDR3 bases: TGTGCCAGCAGCCAAGAGATGCCGGGTTCCAATTCACCCCTCCACTTT. It yields the protein CASSQEMPGSNSPLHF.

In its sample, this clonotype was seen many times. The V call is TRBV12-3 or TRBV12-4, the J call TRBJ2-7; tentative D call: TRBD1 (5 bases). V lost 6 bases and J lost 4, with 10 bases in between. The CDR3 totals 12 residues. The CDR3 coding sequence is TGTGCCAGCAGCCCTCGACAGTACGAGCAGTACTTC. Translation gives CASSPRQYEQYF.

This clonotype was picked up many times. The genes are TRBV27 and TRBJ1-1; D is unresolved. Deletions cut 7 bases from V and 4 bases from J, with 7 bases between. The germline V gene has CDR1 MNHEY and CDR2 SMNVEV (reference sequence). The CDR3 sequence is 11 residues long. CDR3 nucleotides: TGTGCCAGCATTGTCGGCACTGAAGCTTTCTTT. As protein: CASIVGTEAFF.

This clonotype has just a few counts. This chain uses TRBV12-3 or TRBV12-4 with TRBJ2-1; tentatively, D is TRBD1 or TRBD2 (5 bases each). The CDR3 loop spans 17 amino acids. V was clipped by 1 base and J by 7 bases, with 20 bases between them. The CDR3 is CASSLGAWGRIINEQFF. CDR3 nucleotide sequence: TGTGCCAGCAGTTTAGGGGCTTGGGGACGGATTATAAATGAGCAGTTCTTC.

This clonotype was seen repeatedly, ten times or more. The rearrangement uses TRBV12-3 or TRBV12-4 and TRBJ1-6; D is uncertain. Trimming pared 9 bases from V and 7 bases from J, leaving 13 bases between. This CDR3 region has 13 residues. As DNA, the CDR3 is TGTGCCAGTCATTACCGCATCAATTCACCCCTCCACTTT. Translating it yields CASHYRINSPLHF.

Comment on this clonotype: A read error may explain this, as a much larger clone is one base away. The V and J genes are TRBV27 and TRBJ1-1; TRBD1 agrees at 7 bases. The CDR3 extends over 16 amino acids. J was trimmed by 4 bases and V by 5 bases; bases with no gene match: 13. Germline-derived CDR1 and CDR2 are MNHEY and SMNVEV (reference sequence). CDR3 coding DNA: TGTGCCAGCAGTCCAGAAGGGGACAGCGATATCACTGAAGCTTTCTTT. It specifies CASSPEGDSDITEAFF.

The sample holds many counts of this clonotype. For the CDR3, the DNA is TGTGCCAGTAATGATAGCCCTTGGGGCTATGGCTACACCTTC. It encodes CASNDSPWGYGYTF. The V and J genes are TRBV19 and TRBJ1-2; unclear D gene. Germline CDR1 LNHDA, CDR2 SQIVND (reference sequence). V lost 7 bases, J lost 4 bases, and 16 bases lay in between. CDR3 length equals 14 residues.

The sample holds many counts of this clonotype. V usage is TRBV7-3 and J usage is TRBJ2-2; 9 bases map to TRBD2. The CDR3 loop spans 16 amino acids. Unmatched junction bases numbered 3, after V lost 0 bases and J lost 4 bases. Germline-derived CDR1 and CDR2 are SGHTA and FQGTGA. The CDR3 DNA sequence: TGTGCCAGCAGCTTAACGCGGCGGGGGGGCACCGGGGAGCTGTTTTTT. This sequence encodes CASSLTRRGGTGELFF.

In this sample, this clonotype turned up many times. This chain connects TRBV4-1 to TRBJ2-1; 13 bases are a match to TRBD2. J was trimmed by 10 bases and V by 2 bases; bases with no gene match: 11. This CDR3 contains 17 residues. Germline CDR1 MGHRA, CDR2 YSYEKL. Here the CDR3 DNA reads TGCGCCAGCAGCCAACCCGGACTAGCGGGGGCCCTCGGAGAGCAGTTCTTC. Its protein product is CASSQPGLAGALGEQFF.

In its sample, this clonotype was seen many times. The CDR3 spells CATSDPKQPLDTQYF. The CDR3, as DNA: TGTGCCACCAGTGACCCCAAGCAGCCCCTGGATACGCAGTATTTT. The chain employs TRBV24-1 and TRBJ2-3; D uncertain. V was clipped by 4 bases and J by 6 bases, with 16 bases between them. Germline CDR1 and CDR2: KGHDR and SFDVKD. The CDR3 spans 15 residues.

This clonotype has more than one count but fewer than ten. The rearrangement links TRBV6-2 or TRBV6-3 to TRBJ1-4; possible D gene TRBD1, 5 bases. The V end was cut by 0 bases, the J end by 7 bases, with 15 bases between. This CDR3 is 16 amino acids long. Germline lookup yields CDR1 MNHEY and CDR2 SVGEGT. The CDR3: CASSYSAPDNGEKLFF. The CDR3 DNA is TGTGCCAGCAGTTACTCGGCCCCGGACAACGGTGAAAAACTGTTTTTT.